Given below is one T cell receptor (beta chain) in context. The sample comes from a study of blood T cell repertoires in COVID-19. The overall study: There were acute and convalescent COVID-19 samples, and they came from the United States, Italy and Spain.

V was trimmed by 1 base and J by 11 bases, leaving 11 bases between them. CDR1 and CDR2 from the germline V gene are LGHDT and YNNKEL (reference sequence). CDR3 length: 12 residues. Sequencing was performed with immunoSEQ multiplex PCR; in TCRdb, only in-frame clones are kept and a portion is missing. The repertoire holds about 480,000 clones, with approximately 91% as singletons. Those enrolled in Seattle joined during active infection and were followed longitudinally afterward. The sequence was obtained from a woman between 45 and 60 years old with COVID-19, enrolled during active disease. The sample comprised peripheral blood. The chain carries TRBV3-1 (or the pseudogene TRBV3-2) and TRBJ1-1; D may be TRBD1 (5 bases). CDR3: CASSQVQGLAFF. CDR3 bases: TGTGCCAGCAGCCAAGTTCAGGGTTTGGCTTTCTTT.